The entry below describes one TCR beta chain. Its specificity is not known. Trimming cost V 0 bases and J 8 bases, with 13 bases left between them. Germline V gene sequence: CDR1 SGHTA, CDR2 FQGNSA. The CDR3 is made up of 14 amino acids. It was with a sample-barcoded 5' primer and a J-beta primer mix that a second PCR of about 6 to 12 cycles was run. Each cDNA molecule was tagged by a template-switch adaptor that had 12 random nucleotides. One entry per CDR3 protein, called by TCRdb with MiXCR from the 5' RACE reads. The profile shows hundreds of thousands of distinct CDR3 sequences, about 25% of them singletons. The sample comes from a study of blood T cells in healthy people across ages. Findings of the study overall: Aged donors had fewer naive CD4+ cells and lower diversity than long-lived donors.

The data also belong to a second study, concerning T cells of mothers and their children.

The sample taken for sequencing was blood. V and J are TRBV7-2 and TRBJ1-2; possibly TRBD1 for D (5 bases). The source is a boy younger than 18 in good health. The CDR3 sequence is CASSLARAGVGYTF. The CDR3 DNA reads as TGTGCCAGCAGCTTAGCCAGGGCCGGAGTCGGCTACACCTTC.